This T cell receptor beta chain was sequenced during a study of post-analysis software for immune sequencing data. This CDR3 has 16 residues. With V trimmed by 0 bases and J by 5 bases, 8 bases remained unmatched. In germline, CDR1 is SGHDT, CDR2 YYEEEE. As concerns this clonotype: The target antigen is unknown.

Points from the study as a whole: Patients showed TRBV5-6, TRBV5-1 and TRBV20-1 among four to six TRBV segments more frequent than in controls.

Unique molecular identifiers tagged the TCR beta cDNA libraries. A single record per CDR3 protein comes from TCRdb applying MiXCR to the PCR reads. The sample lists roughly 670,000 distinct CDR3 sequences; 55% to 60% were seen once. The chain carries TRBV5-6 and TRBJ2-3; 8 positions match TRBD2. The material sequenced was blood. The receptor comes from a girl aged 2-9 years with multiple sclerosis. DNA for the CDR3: TGTGCCAGCAGCTTGGGTCCGGGACTAGTTCAAGATACGCAGTATTTT. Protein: CASSLGPGLVQDTQYF.